This entry lists 22 T cell receptor beta chains sequenced from one sample in a study of blood T cells in healthy people across ages. A second roughly 6 to 12 cycle PCR used barcoded and J-beta primers. MiXCR, applied by TCRdb to the 5' RACE reads, yields one record per CDR3 protein. The sample includes approximately 770,000 distinct CDR3 sequences, roughly 50% of them seen just once. Sequenced input: blood. These receptors were obtained from a man in his thirties or forties in good health.

The CDR3 DNA reads TGTGCCAGCAGCTTGGGGGGAGGACAGACCTACGAGCAGTACTTC. Translated: CASSLGGGQTYEQYF. The rearrangement uses TRBV5-5 and TRBJ2-7; D may match TRBD1 or TRBD2 (6 bases each). CDR1 and CDR2 (germline): SGHKS, YYEKEE (reference sequence). The CDR3 is 15 residues long. V lost 0 bases and J 2 bases, leaving 12 bases between the germline ends.

This clonotype was counted ten times or more. CDR3 DNA: TGCAGCGTTGAACAGGACACGACGGAGACCCAGTACTTC. It codes for CSVEQDTTETQYF. This chain joins TRBV29-1 and TRBJ2-5, with D possibly TRBD1 on 5 matching bases. Trimming cost V 2 bases and J 5 bases, with 12 bases left between them. CDR3 size: 13 residues. Germline V gene lookup returns CDR1 SQVTM and CDR2 ANQGSEA. Supplemented by reference TRBV29-1 and TRBJ2-5, the full variable domain reads SAVISQKPSRDICQRGTSLTIQCQVDSQVTMMFWYRQQPGQSLTLIATANQGSEATYESGFVIDKFPISRPNLTFSTLTVSNMSPEDSSIYLCSVEQDTTETQYFGPGTRLLVL.

This clonotype showed up just a few times. It may be a read error: a sequence one base away is much more abundant. CDR3 sequence: CASSDDIYNEQFF. For the CDR3, the DNA is TGCGCCAGCAGCGACGACATCTACAATGAGCAGTTCTTC. V is TRBV5-1 and J is TRBJ2-1; D is unresolved. CDR1 SGHRS and CDR2 YFSETQ come from the germline V gene. V lost 4 bases and J lost 3, with 8 bases in between. This CDR3 comprises 13 residues.

The rearrangement uses TRBV3-1 and TRBJ1-1, with TRBD1 identical over 9 bases. Trimming at V came to 4 bases and at J to 5 bases, leaving 8 bases not matched to a gene. Looked up from germline, CDR1 is LGHDT and CDR2 is YNNKEL (reference sequence). The CDR3 totals 15 residues. In DNA, the CDR3 is TGTGCCAGCAGCCGACCGGGACAGGGAGAGACTGAAGCTTTCTTT. Protein product: CASSRPGQGETEAFF.

The J gene is TRBJ1-2, the V gene TRBV29-1, with 10 bases fitting TRBD1. The CDR3 covers 15 residues. Germline V gene lookup returns CDR1 SQVTM and CDR2 ANQGSEA. J was trimmed by 3 bases and V by 2 bases; bases with no gene match: 6. The CDR3 DNA reads as TGCAGCGTTGAACCTCCCGGGACAGGGGACTATGGCTACACCTTC. It codes for CSVEPPGTGDYGYTF.

This clonotype came up many times. The chain recombines TRBV5-5 with TRBJ2-1, with TRBD1 matching over 7 bases. The ends lost 5 bases at V and 4 bases at J; junction bases unmatched: 9. Germline V CDR1 and CDR2: SGHKS, YYEKEE (reference sequence). This CDR3 spans 15 amino acids. CDR3 residues: CASSSDRRTYNEQFF. The CDR3 DNA follows: TGTGCCAGCAGTTCGGACAGGCGAACTTACAATGAGCAGTTCTTC.

The rearrangement uses TRBV7-9 and TRBJ2-5; D gene unclear. The CDR3 is 15 amino acids. Trimming left V 1 base short and J 1 base short, with 10 bases between. Germline V gene sequence: CDR1 SEHNR, CDR2 FQNEAQ (reference sequence). CDR3 coding DNA: TGTGCCAGCAGCTTAGGGACGGTGACCCAAGAGACCCAGTACTTC. Its protein product is CASSLGTVTQETQYF.

V usage is TRBV9 and J usage is TRBJ1-6; 8 nucleotides line up with TRBD1. J gave up 8 bases and V 1 base, and 2 bases lay outside the gene matches. Germline V CDR1 and CDR2: SGDLS, YYNGEE. This CDR3 comprises 14 residues. CDR3 in DNA: TGTGCCAGCAGCGTACTGACAGGGGATTCACCCCTCCACTTT. Encoded protein: CASSVLTGDSPLHF. Drawing the rest from reference TRBV9 and TRBJ1-6, the complete variable domain is DSGVTQTPKHLITATGQRVTLRCSPRSGDLSVYWYQQSLDQGLQFLIQYYNGEERAKGNILERFSAQQFPDLHSELNLSSLELGDSALYFCASSVLTGDSPLHFGNGTRLTVT.

This clonotype was counted between two and nine times. The chain has TRBV29-1 and TRBJ1-1; D uncertain. V was trimmed by 5 bases and J by 7 bases, leaving 20 bases between them. Germline values: CDR1 SQVTM, CDR2 ANQGSEA. The CDR3 spans 14 residues. The CDR3, as DNA: TGCAGCGTTCAACCCTGGCTGCACCCCCGTGAAGCTTTCTTT. It translates to CSVQPWLHPREAFF.

V usage is TRBV7-2 and J usage is TRBJ1-1; perhaps TRBD1 as D (5 bases). Trimming removed 4 bases from V and 0 bases from J, with 9 bases in between. Per the germline V gene, CDR1 is SGHTA and CDR2 is FQGNSA. This CDR3 has 14 residues. The CDR3 DNA is TGTGCCAGCAGCTACGGGACGCTGAACACTGAAGCTTTCTTT. Encoded protein: CASSYGTLNTEAFF.

The CDR3 reads CASSPQGGQYEQYF. CDR3 nucleotide sequence: TGTGCCAGCAGCCCCCAGGGAGGGCAGTACGAGCAGTACTTC. The rearrangement joins TRBV7-2 to TRBJ2-4; 7 nucleotides match TRBD2. With the DNA end fitting TRBJ2-7 better, the J assignment may be wrong. This CDR3 contains 14 residues. The germline V gene encodes CDR1 SGHTA and CDR2 FQGNSA.

The chain uses TRBV11-2 and TRBJ2-5, with a tentative D call TRBD2 (5 bases). Germline V gene lookup returns CDR1 SGHAT and CDR2 FQNNGV. V was cut by 5 bases and J by 3 bases, with 13 bases left in between. The CDR3 is 14 residues long. CDR3 residues: CASSRRTWEETQYF. CDR3 DNA: TGTGCCAGCAGCCGGAGGACGTGGGAAGAGACCCAGTACTTC.

The CDR3 region has the DNA TGCAGCGTTGTGCTCCCTCAAAGTTCCACAGATACGCAGTATTTT. It codes for CSVVLPQSSTDTQYF. The V gene is TRBV29-1, the J gene TRBJ2-3; no definite D call. V was trimmed by 4 bases and J by 2 bases, leaving 16 bases between them. Germline V lookup: CDR1 SQVTM, CDR2 ANQGSEA. The CDR3 contains 15 residues.

The rearrangement joins TRBV20-1 to TRBJ1-2; TRBD1 matches at 7 bases. V trimming: 6 bases; J trimming: 2 bases; junction bases outside the gene matches: 6. The CDR3 is 13 amino acids. CDR1 and CDR2 from the germline V gene are DFQATT and SNEGSKA (reference sequence). This CDR3 reads CSAWTGTNYGYTF. The DNA for the CDR3 is TGCAGTGCGTGGACAGGAACCAACTATGGCTACACCTTC.

This clonotype has only a few counts. The CDR3 sequence is CASSYSGVGGARNGYTF. CDR3 sequence (DNA): TGTGCCAGCAGTTACTCCGGGGTGGGGGGCGCTAGGAATGGCTACACCTTC. The rearrangement links TRBV6-5 to TRBJ1-2; tentatively, D is TRBD1 (6 bases). Germline CDR1 MNHEY, CDR2 SVGAGI. The CDR3 runs 17 residues. V was cut by 0 bases and J by 6 bases, with 20 bases left in between.

The rearrangement joins TRBV5-1 to TRBJ1-1; 8 bases align to TRBD1. V was pared by 4 bases and J by 1 base, with 3 bases of the junction left unmatched. The CDR3 totals 14 residues. In germline, CDR1 is SGHRS, CDR2 YFSETQ. The CDR3: CASSTGQENTEAFF. The CDR3 DNA follows: TGCGCCAGCAGCACGGGACAGGAGAACACTGAAGCTTTCTTT.

Regarding this clonotype: The junction departs from the called germline gene at one end, perhaps through a read error. The rearrangement links TRBV7-2 to TRBJ2-1; TRBD2 matches 8 bases. Germline CDR1 and CDR2: SGHTA and FQGNSA. This CDR3 has 13 amino acids. This CDR3 is CAGSRGLANEQFF. CDR3 in DNA: TGTGCCGGCAGCCGCGGACTAGCCAATGAGCAGTTCTTC.

The rearrangement links TRBV20-1 to TRBJ1-2, with D perhaps TRBD1 (5 bases). CDR3 size: 15 residues. Germline values: CDR1 DFQATT, CDR2 SNEGSKA (reference sequence). The V gene lost 0 bases and the J gene lost 4 bases, with 15 bases spanning the gap. The CDR3 coding sequence is TGCAGTGCTAGAGATCACCGGGACCGGGGCTATGGCTACACCTTC. This sequence encodes CSARDHRDRGYGYTF.

The chain couples TRBV5-1 to TRBJ1-2; unclear D gene. Germline V gives CDR1 SGHRS, CDR2 YFSETQ. Trimming cost V 2 bases and J 7 bases, with 12 bases left between them. The CDR3 totals 13 residues. CDR3 DNA: TGCGCCAGCAGCTTTGCGCAGGACGGTGGCTACACCTTC. Residues: CASSFAQDGGYTF.

The V gene is TRBV7-9, the J gene TRBJ2-1, with 11 bases that match TRBD2. Germline values: CDR1 SEHNR, CDR2 FQNEAQ (reference sequence). This CDR3 has 15 amino acids. Trimming at V came to 1 base and at J to 10 bases, leaving 6 bases not matched to a gene. The DNA of the CDR3 is TGTGCCAGCAGCTTAGGTAGCGGGAGGGCCAACGAGCAGTTCTTC. This codes for CASSLGSGRANEQFF.

The V call is TRBV30, the J call TRBJ1-5; weak D call: TRBD1 (5 bases). The ends were cut back, 2 bases at V and 3 bases at J, with 14 bases in the middle. Per germline, CDR1 GTSNPN and CDR2 SVGIG (reference sequence). The CDR3 has 15 amino acids. For the CDR3, the DNA is TGTGCCTGGAGTCCCCCCGACAGCCTCAATCAGCCCCAGCATTTT. It encodes CAWSPPDSLNQPQHF.

V and J are TRBV21-1 and TRBJ2-7; the table's TRBD1 call for D was not verified on the DNA. TRBV21-1 is flagged as a pseudogene. This CDR3 has 16 amino acids. CDR3 loop: CASINLQGPYSYEQYF. The CDR3 nucleotides are TGTGCCAGCATCAACCTACAGGGGCCCTACTCCTACGAGCAGTACTTC.